This is a list of T cell receptor beta chains from one sample in a study of graft-versus-host responses after intestinal transplantation. Profiled with immunoSEQ multiplex PCR; TCRdb holds only in-frame clones, not every one. The repertoire holds 10,000 to 15,000 clones, with under 40% as singletons. The sample consisted of alloreactive CD8+ T cells from a mixed lymphocyte reaction culture, taken before intestinal transplant. The receptor source for this set is a human patient who received an intestinal transplant. The conserved cysteine and the conserved F or W are not part of the CDR3 here.

CDR3 length,V gene,J gene,CDR3 protein
13,TRBV7-6,TRBJ2-7,ASSFSGGPRYEQY
13,TRBV6-6,TRBJ1-5,ASSQDPGGNQPQH
13,TRBV6-1,TRBJ2-2,ASSSQGRDTGELF
14,TRBV29-1,TRBJ1-1,SVEGTLLYMNTEAF
14,TRBV4-3,TRBJ2-2,ASSQDRASGSGELF
12,TRBV6-5,TRBJ2-7,ASGLTLGSYEQY
12,TRBV28,TRBJ1-4,ASSLGLTNEKLF
11,TRBV6-6,TRBJ2-1,ASSYLGANEQF
10,TRBV10-3,TRBJ2-7,AISDWDVEQY
12,TRBV15,TRBJ2-7,ATSRGWGSYEQY
12,TRBV6-6,TRBJ1-2,ASSYTPNPHGYT
12,TRBV5-5,TRBJ2-7,AGGEGIVLDEQY
14,TRBV5-8,TRBJ2-3,ASSFGWTGSTDTQY
18,TRBV28,TRBJ2-1,ASSPVGGLGLAVIYNEQF
13,TRBV5-4,TRBJ2-7,ASSKTAYLSYEQY
15,TRBV5-1,TRBJ2-6,ASSPTGGRPGANVLT
14,TRBV27,TRBJ2-3,ASSLYSGRASDTQY
14,TRBV18,TRBJ1-1,ASSPTGTRGATEAF
14,TRBV2,TRBJ2-5,ASSEILAGPQETQY
12,TRBV5-4,TRBJ2-1,ASSPGSPYNEQF
15,TRBV7-9,TRBJ1-1,ASSLNRGAGMNTEAF
14,TRBV7-9,TRBJ1-5,ASSGTGTGSNQPQH
11,TRBV9,NA,ASSVDNSYEQY
11,TRBV28,TRBJ1-1,ASSFGWTLEAF
11,TRBV19,TRBJ2-3,ASSIYSRDTQY
13,TRBV6-6,TRBJ1-5,ASRDRDISNQPQH
13,TRBV6-6,TRBJ2-1,ASSYSGIYYNEQF
12,TRBV28,TRBJ2-7,ASSLEGGTLEQY
8,TRBV2,TRBJ2-7,ASGDFEQY
10,TRBV19,TRBJ2-1,ASSPRWNEQF
11,TRBV6-5,TRBJ2-7,ASSPGGGYEQY
15,TRBV4-1,TRBJ2-7,ASSPTNDGGYSYEQY
11,TRBV19,TRBJ2-1,ASSLSGYNEQF
14,TRBV10-1,TRBJ2-5,ASSESRLRGQETQY